What follows are 7 T cell receptor beta chains derived from one specimen sequenced in a study of monozygotic twins with cystic fibrosis. Sequencing was performed with immunoSEQ multiplex PCR; in TCRdb, only in-frame clones are kept and a portion is missing. Of tens of thousands of clones listed, approximately 87% are singletons. Input material: blood. The receptors originated from a girl aged 2 to 9 with cystic fibrosis.

V usage is TRBV4-1 and J usage is TRBJ2-5; 9 bases fit TRBD2. Germline assignment: CDR1 MGHRA and CDR2 YSYEKL. The CDR3 has 14 amino acids. Trimming cost V 8 bases and J 5 bases; bases outside gene matches: 9. The DNA of the CDR3 is TGCGCCAGCGCGCGGGGGGGCCCGGAGGAGACCCAGTACTTC. This gives the protein CASARGGPEETQYF.

The chain carries TRBV5-1 and TRBJ1-2, with D perhaps TRBD1 (5 bases). Germline V gene lookup returns CDR1 SGHRS and CDR2 YFSETQ. V dropped 0 bases and J dropped 4 bases, with 10 bases sitting between them. This CDR3 comprises 14 residues. The CDR3 here is CASSLADSSYGYTF. The CDR3 nucleotides read TGCGCCAGCAGCTTGGCAGACAGCTCCTATGGCTACACCTTC.

The J gene is TRBJ2-7, the V gene TRBV7-2; perhaps D is TRBD1 or TRBD2 (6 bases each). V was pared by 8 bases and J by 3 bases, with 14 bases between. The CDR3 runs 13 residues. Germline V gene lookup returns CDR1 SGHTA and CDR2 FQGNSA. The CDR3 loop is CASSYGGHYEQYF. As DNA, the CDR3 is TGTGCCAGCTCTTACGGGGGCCACTACGAGCAGTACTTC. Full variable domain (rest looked up from reference TRBV7-2 and TRBJ2-7): GAGVSQSPSNKVTEKGKDVELRCDPISGHTALYWYRQSLGQGLEFLIYFQGNSAPDKSGLPSDRFSAERTGGSVSTLTIQRTQQEDSAVYLCASSYGGHYEQYFGPGTRLTVT.

The chain carries TRBV4-1 and TRBJ2-7; D is perhaps TRBD1 (6 bases). The CDR3 loop spans 14 amino acids. V lost 5 bases and J 2 bases, leaving 13 bases between the germline ends. Germline values: CDR1 MGHRA, CDR2 YSYEKL. The CDR3 loop reads CASSVDRTTYEQYF. The DNA for the CDR3 is TGCGCCAGCAGCGTAGACAGGACGACCTACGAGCAGTACTTC.

The CDR3, as DNA: TGTGCCAGCAGCTTAGAAGGATACTTAAGTAGACAGGCCTACGAGCAGTACTTC. It specifies CASSLEGYLSRQAYEQYF. V is TRBV7-8 and J is TRBJ2-7; D possibly corresponds to TRBD1 (6 bases). Germline V CDR1 and CDR2: SGHVS, FQNEAQ. The V and J ends lost 1 base and 2 bases respectively, with 21 bases between them. The CDR3 consists of 18 residues. Using reference TRBV7-8 and TRBJ2-7 for the parts outside the CDR3, the full variable domain is GAGVSQSPRYKVAKRGQDVALRCDPISGHVSLFWYQQALGQGPEFLTYFQNEAQLDKSGLPSDRFFAERPEGSVSTLKIQRTQQEDSAVYLCASSLEGYLSRQAYEQYFGPGTRLTVT.

This clone was seen only a few times. V is TRBV2 and J is TRBJ1-5; D is perhaps TRBD1 (5 bases). Per the germline V gene, CDR1 is SNHLY and CDR2 is FYNNEI. The germline V and J ends were trimmed by 3 bases and 2 bases, with 11 bases remaining between them. The length of the CDR3 is 15 residues. CDR3 DNA: TGTGCCAGCAGTGATAGCAGGGCAGGCAATCAGCCCCAGCATTTT. Translation gives CASSDSRAGNQPQHF.

The chain combines TRBV5-6 with TRBJ2-7; tentatively, D is TRBD1 or TRBD2 (5 bases each). The V end lost 0 bases, the J end lost 3 bases, and 10 bases lay between the germline ends. CDR3 size: 14 residues. Per germline, CDR1 SGHDT and CDR2 YYEEEE. CDR3: CASSLAVRGYEQYF. CDR3 nucleotide sequence: TGTGCCAGCAGCTTGGCCGTGAGGGGCTACGAGCAGTACTTC.